This TCR beta chain was documented in a study of T cells in Graves' hyperthyroidism and ophthalmopathy. Template material for amplifying TCR beta CDR3 regions consisted of RNA transcripts. In the first-round RT-PCR of the TCR CDR3, the HTBI primer set was used. Via MiXCR, TCRdb re-called the multiplex PCR reads, giving one row per CDR3 protein. The sample shows hundreds of thousands of distinct CDR3 sequences, over 15% of them seen only once. Hyperthyroidism was newly diagnosed in patients aged 18 to 65 (duration under 2 months). Criteria for exclusion of patients were uncontrolled infection, other autoimmune disease, pregnancy or lactation. The study collected blood at first hyperthyroidism diagnosis, before any ophthalmopathy symptoms arose. V dropped 6 bases and J dropped 1; count of bases not matched to a gene: 4. The CDR3 has 13 residues. Germline assignment: CDR1 DFQATT and CDR2 SNEGSKA (reference sequence).

The J gene is TRBJ2-7, the V gene TRBV20-1, with 9 bases that match TRBD2. The sample was blood. The receptor was isolated from a woman between 45 and 60 years old with Graves' hyperthyroidism that later progressed to Graves' ophthalmopathy. The CDR3 DNA follows: TGCAGTGCCCAGCGGGGGGCTTCCTACGAGCAGTACTTC. Residues: CSAQRGASYEQYF.